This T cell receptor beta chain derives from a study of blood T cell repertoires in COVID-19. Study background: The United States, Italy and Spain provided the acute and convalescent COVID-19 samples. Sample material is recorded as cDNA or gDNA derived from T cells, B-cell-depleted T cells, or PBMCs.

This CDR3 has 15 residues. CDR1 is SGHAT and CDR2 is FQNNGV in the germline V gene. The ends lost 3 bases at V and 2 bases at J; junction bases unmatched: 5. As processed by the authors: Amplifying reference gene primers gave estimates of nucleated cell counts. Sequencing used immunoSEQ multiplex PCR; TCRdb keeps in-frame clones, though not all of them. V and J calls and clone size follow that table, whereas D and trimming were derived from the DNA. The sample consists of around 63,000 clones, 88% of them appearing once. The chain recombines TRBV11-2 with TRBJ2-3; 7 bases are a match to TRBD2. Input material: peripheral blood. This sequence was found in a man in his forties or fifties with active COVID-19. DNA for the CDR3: TGTGCCAGCAGCTTCCGGGACTACCTCACAGATACGCAGTATTTT. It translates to CASSFRDYLTDTQYF.